These 4 T cell receptor beta chains were all obtained from the same sample, sequenced in a study of blood T cells in healthy people across ages. The use of a sample-barcoded 5' primer and a J-beta primer mix characterized a second PCR of roughly 7 to 11 cycles. In TCRdb, the 5' RACE reads were re-called with MiXCR into one record per CDR3 protein. The sample holds hundreds of thousands of distinct CDR3 sequences, roughly two fifths seen once. Sequences were obtained from blood. The source is an elderly man in good health.

This chain joins TRBV29-1 and TRBJ1-1, with 10 bases matching TRBD1. The junction had 6 bases not matched to a gene; V was cut back by 5 bases and J by 3 bases. Germline CDR1 SQVTM, CDR2 ANQGSEA. The length of the CDR3 is 14 residues. The CDR3 DNA follows: TGCAGCGTTCCGGGACAGGGGAGGCACACTGAAGCTTTCTTT. This encodes CSVPGQGRHTEAFF.

The chain is built from TRBV28 and TRBJ2-5; D tentatively fits TRBD1 or TRBD2 (6 bases each). The CDR3 covers 15 residues. The germline V gene encodes CDR1 MDHEN and CDR2 SYDVKM. V lost 6 bases, J lost 1 base, and 15 bases lay in between. In nucleotides, the CDR3 is TGTGCCAGCAGGTCCCAAGGAGGGGGCCAAGAGACCCAGTACTTC. Translating gives CASRSQGGGQETQYF.

This clonotype was detected ten times or more. The rearrangement uses TRBV11-3 and TRBJ2-5; D not certain. The CDR3 is 12 amino acids. In germline, CDR1 is SGHNT, CDR2 YENEEA. V lost 3 bases and J 5 bases, leaving 7 bases between the germline ends. For the CDR3, the DNA is TGTGCCAGCAGCTTTTCCGATGAGACCCAGTACTTC. Amino acid sequence: CASSFSDETQYF.

This chain connects TRBV4-2 to TRBJ1-2; 7 nucleotides align to TRBD1. CDR3 length equals 15 residues. The V gene end was trimmed by 0 bases and the J gene end by 4 bases; junction bases not matched to a gene: 5. CDR1 and CDR2 from the germline V gene are LGHNA and YNFKEQ. The CDR3 sequence is CASSQDKAGGYGYTF. As DNA, the CDR3 is TGTGCCAGCAGCCAAGATAAGGCAGGGGGCTATGGCTACACCTTC.